The rows below give T cell receptor beta chains drawn from one sample of a study of blood T cell repertoires in COVID-19. TCRdb's copy holds only in-frame clones and misses some; the assay was immunoSEQ multiplex PCR. Among 250,000 to 300,000 clones listed, 70% to 90% were seen once. The sample taken for sequencing was peripheral blood. The receptors shown here come from a woman between 40 and 50 years old with acute or convalescent COVID-19. The CDR3 runs from the conserved cysteine through the conserved F or W. A D gene is named only where the DNA matches it firmly. Clone sizes are given selectively: once, few, many, or a class where the clone is expanded.

V	D	J	size	DNA	CDR3
TRBV5-1	TRBD2	TRBJ2-5	NA	TGCGCCAGCAGCTTGACGGTACTAGCGGGGGAGACCCAGTACTTC	CASSLTVLAGETQYF
TRBV5-1	NA	TRBJ2-5	NA	TGCGCCAGCAGCTTGGGAATGGGGCGGGGGCAATTGGAGACCCAGTACTTC	CASSLGMGRGQLETQYF
TRBV10-1	TRBD2	TRBJ2-5	once	TGCGCCAGCAGTGAGTCGGGGGGGCAAGAGACCCAGTACTTC	CASSESGGQETQYF
TRBV5-8	TRBD2	TRBJ2-1	NA	TGTGCCAGCAGCTTGGGGGGACTAGCGGGATGGGATGAGCAGTTCTTC	CASSLGGLAGWDEQFF
TRBV28	TRBD1	TRBJ1-1	NA	TGTGCCAGCAGCCTCGGGACAGCAAACACTGAAGCTTTCTTT	CASSLGTANTEAFF
TRBV5-1	TRBD2	TRBJ2-1	NA	TGCGCCAGCAGCTTGGGAGGCGGGGGTTACAATGAGCAGTTCTTC	CASSLGGGGYNEQFF
TRBV5-4	NA	TRBJ2-2	once	TGTGCCAGCAGCTTGGCCCCCAGACATTCGAACACCGGGGAGCTGTTTTTT	CASSLAPRHSNTGELFF
TRBV30	TRBD1	TRBJ1-3	NA	TGTGCCTCCCAGGGGGCAAGCGGAAACACCATATATTTT	CASQGASGNTIYF
TRBV6-5	NA	TRBJ1-1	NA	TGTGCCAGCAGCTCGGGGAAGGGAGGGTACACTGAAGCTTTCTTT	CASSSGKGGYTEAFF
TRBV7-2	NA	TRBJ2-5	NA	TGTGCCAGCAGCCCCCCCATTAGTCAGGGTTATCCCTCAGAGACCCAGTACTTC	CASSPPISQGYPSETQYF
TRBV18	TRBD1	TRBJ1-1	NA	TGTGCCAGCTCACCGGGGACAGGGGGGCGCTGGGCTGAAGCTTTCTTT	CASSPGTGGRWAEAFF
TRBV9	NA	TRBJ2-1	NA	TGTGCCAGCAGCGTAGCTCTAGTGGACAATGAGCAGTTCTTC	CASSVALVDNEQFF
TRBV29-1	TRBD1	TRBJ2-2	NA	TGCAGCGTGCCCGGGACAGGGAGTTTTGCCGGGGAGCTGTTTTTT	CSVPGTGSFAGELFF
TRBV5-1	NA	TRBJ2-1	NA	TGCGCCAGCAGCCCCCTCACAACAGCCTACAATGAGCAGTTCTTC	CASSPLTTAYNEQFF
TRBV6-5	NA	TRBJ1-2	NA	TGTGCCAGCTCAAGCCAGGGGTATGGCTACACCTTC	CASSSQGYGYTF
TRBV24-1	TRBD1	TRBJ2-5	once	TGTGCCACCAGTGAGACAGGGGGGCGAGAGACCCAGTACTTC	CATSETGGRETQYF
TRBV24-1	TRBD1	TRBJ1-2	NA	TGTGCCACCAGTGATGAATCACGGACAGGGGGCGCGGAGGGCTACACCTTC	CATSDESRTGGAEGYTF
TRBV9	TRBD1	TRBJ1-3	NA	TGTGCCAGCAGCGCCGGGACAGTTACTGGAAACACCATATATTTT	CASSAGTVTGNTIYF
TRBV29-1	TRBD1	TRBJ1-1	NA	TGCAGCGCCAGGGACAGGTACGACACTGAAGCTTTCTTT	CSARDRYDTEAFF
TRBV24-1	NA	TRBJ1-5	NA	TGTGCCACCAGTGATCTCCAGGGAAATCAGCCCCAGCATTTT	CATSDLQGNQPQHF
TRBV9	NA	TRBJ2-3	NA	TGTGCCAGCAGCGTAGTGGGGACAACTACAGATACGCAGTATTTT	CASSVVGTTTDTQYF
TRBV19	NA	TRBJ1-5	NA	TGTGCCAGTAGTGTGGGTTATCAGGGGAATCAGCCCCAGCATTTT	CASSVGYQGNQPQHF
TRBV7-8	TRBD1	TRBJ2-1	NA	TGTGCCAGCAGCTTGAGAGGGGGCATGGGGAATGAGCAGTTCTTC	CASSLRGGMGNEQFF
TRBV18	TRBD1	TRBJ1-3	once	TGTGCCAGCTCACCCTCGACAGGGCTCTCTGGAAACACCATATATTTT	CASSPSTGLSGNTIYF
TRBV2	TRBD1	TRBJ1-2	NA	TGTGCCAGACCGGGACAGACCAAATATGGCTACACCTTC	CARPGQTKYGYTF
TRBV2	TRBD2	TRBJ2-3	NA	TGTGCCAGCATACTAGCGGGGGTGCTCACAGATACGCAGTATTTT	CASILAGVLTDTQYF